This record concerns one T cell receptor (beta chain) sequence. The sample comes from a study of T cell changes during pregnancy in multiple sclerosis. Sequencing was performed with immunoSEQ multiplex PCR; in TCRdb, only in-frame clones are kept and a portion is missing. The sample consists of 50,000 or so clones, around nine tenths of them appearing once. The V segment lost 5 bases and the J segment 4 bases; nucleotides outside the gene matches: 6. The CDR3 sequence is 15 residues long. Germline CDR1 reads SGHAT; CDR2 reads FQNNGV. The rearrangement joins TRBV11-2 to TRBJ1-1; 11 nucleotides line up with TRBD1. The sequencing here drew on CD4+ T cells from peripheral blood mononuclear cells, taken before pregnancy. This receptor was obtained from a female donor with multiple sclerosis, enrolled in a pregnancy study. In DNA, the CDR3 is TGTGCCAGCAGCCTGACCGGGACAGGGGGCACTGAAGCTTTCTTT. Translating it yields CASSLTGTGGTEAFF.